A single sample is the source of the 31 T cell receptor beta chains below, sequenced in a study of OX40 agonist ivuxolimab in advanced cancers. Profiled with immunoSEQ multiplex PCR; TCRdb holds only in-frame clones, not every one. The sample shows about 22,000 clones, approximately 83% of them seen only once. The material was CD4+ or CD8+ T cells sorted from blood, obtained in a trial of the OX40 agonist ivuxolimab. These receptors all stem from an adult with an advanced solid tumor such as melanoma, head and neck, liver or kidney cancer.

The gene calls are TRBV10-3 and TRBJ1-5, with D maybe TRBD1 (6 bases). This CDR3 is built from 12 residues. In germline, CDR1 is ENHRY, CDR2 SYGVKD. The V end lost 3 bases, the J end lost 7 bases, and 7 bases lay between the germline ends. Here the CDR3 DNA reads TGTGCCATCAGTGACAGGGGACAGCCCCAGCATTTT. This codes for CAISDRGQPQHF.

The chain couples TRBV9 to TRBJ2-1, with D unresolved. From germline, CDR1 is SGDLS and CDR2 YYNGEE. Trimming removed 1 base from V and 2 bases from J, with 1 base in between. This CDR3 is 12 amino acids long. CDR3 nucleotides: TGTGCCAGCAGCGTAACCTACAATGAGCAGTTCTTC. Protein product: CASSVTYNEQFF. The full variable domain, with the rest looked up from reference TRBV9 and TRBJ2-1, is DSGVTQTPKHLITATGQRVTLRCSPRSGDLSVYWYQQSLDQGLQFLIQYYNGEERAKGNILERFSAQQFPDLHSELNLSSLELGDSALYFCASSVTYNEQFFGPGTRLTVL.

This clone was counted once. J is TRBJ1-1 and V is TRBV4-1; 8 bases map to TRBD1. The CDR3 is 15 residues long. V shed 0 bases and J 10 bases; nucleotides not matched to a gene: 10. Germline CDR1 is MGHRA and CDR2 is YSYEKL. CDR3 sequence: CASSQERAGGVGAFF. CDR3 DNA: TGCGCCAGCAGCCAAGAAAGGGCAGGGGGCGTGGGAGCTTTCTTT.

The genes are TRBV16 and TRBJ2-1; weak D call: TRBD1 (5 bases). Germline CDR1 is KGHSY and CDR2 is FQNENV. V was trimmed by 0 bases and J by 1 base, leaving 16 bases between them. The CDR3 is 18 amino acids. CDR3 sequence: CASSQSYIRVRSYNEQFF. The CDR3 DNA is TGTGCCAGCAGCCAATCGTACATCAGGGTCAGGTCCTACAATGAGCAGTTCTTC. Complete variable domain (other parts from reference TRBV16 and TRBJ2-1): GEEVAQTPKHLVRGEGQKAKLYCAPIKGHSYVFWYQQVLKNEFKFLISFQNENVFDETGMPKERFSAKCLPNSPCSLEIQATKLEDSAVYFCASSQSYIRVRSYNEQFFGPGTRLTVL.

The chain joins TRBV19 to TRBJ2-3, with D unclear. The CDR3 spans 13 residues. The ends were cut back, 4 bases at V and 2 bases at J, with 7 bases in the middle. Germline lookup yields CDR1 LNHDA and CDR2 SQIVND (reference sequence). The CDR3 DNA reads as TGTGCCAGTAGTACTGCGATCACAGATACGCAGTATTTT. Protein sequence: CASSTAITDTQYF.

This clone was counted once. This sequence joins TRBV5-1 and TRBJ1-2; 9 nucleotides agree with TRBD1. This CDR3 spans 15 amino acids. Germline CDR1 reads SGHRS; CDR2 reads YFSETQ. The V segment lost 4 bases and the J segment 2 bases; nucleotides outside the gene matches: 6. The CDR3 DNA reads TGCGCCAGCAGCCCCACCGGGACAGGGAACTATGGCTACACCTTC. Its protein is CASSPTGTGNYGYTF.

The chain recombines TRBV7-6 with TRBJ2-2; D is possibly TRBD1 (5 bases). Looked up from germline, CDR1 is SGHVS and CDR2 is FNYEAQ. This CDR3 contains 15 residues. Trimming removed 2 bases from V and 5 bases from J, with 12 bases in between. In DNA form, the CDR3 reads TGTGCCAGCAGCTTAACCCAGGGTGGGACCGGGGAGCTGTTTTTT. This translates into CASSLTQGGTGELFF.

This chain connects TRBV11-2 to TRBJ2-3; D might be TRBD2 (5 bases). This CDR3 comprises 14 residues. Trimming removed 3 bases from V and 4 bases from J, with 11 bases in between. CDR1 is SGHAT and CDR2 is FQNNGV in the germline V gene. The CDR3 coding sequence is TGTGCCAGCAGCTTCCCGGACTGGCCAGATACGCAGTATTTT. Protein: CASSFPDWPDTQYF.

This clone occurred once. The J gene is TRBJ2-7, the V gene TRBV9; possibly TRBD1 or TRBD2 for D (6 bases each). CDR1 SGDLS and CDR2 YYNGEE come from the germline V gene. Trimming removed 3 bases from V and 2 bases from J, with 15 bases in between. The CDR3 covers 15 residues. In DNA form, the CDR3 reads TGTGCCAGCAGCGCGACGGGAGAGGGGGCCTACGAGCAGTACTTC. Translation: CASSATGEGAYEQYF.

This clone appeared once. This sequence joins TRBV7-9 and TRBJ2-7; D is unresolved. V was pared by 0 bases and J by 3 bases, with 3 bases between. Germline V lookup: CDR1 SEHNR, CDR2 FQNEAQ (reference sequence). This CDR3 comprises 12 residues. The CDR3 protein is CASSLALYEQYF. Here the CDR3 DNA reads TGTGCCAGCAGCTTAGCCCTCTACGAGCAGTACTTC.

The CDR3 DNA is TGTGCCAGCAGTTACGACCCAGGGGGCTATGGCTACACCTTC. Encoded protein: CASSYDPGGYGYTF. This rearrangement joins TRBV6-5 to TRBJ1-2; 7 bases agree with TRBD1. The germline gives CDR1 MNHEY, CDR2 SVGAGI. The CDR3 loop spans 14 amino acids. Trimming removed 2 bases from V and 4 bases from J; junction bases left unmatched: 4.

The gene calls are TRBV7-9 and TRBJ2-7; the match to TRBD1 covers 9 bases. The CDR3 is 15 residues long. CDR1 is SEHNR and CDR2 is FQNEAQ in the germline V gene (reference sequence). V lost 4 bases and J lost 4; bases outside the gene matches: 8. The CDR3 spells CASSSETGGEYEQYF. In DNA, the CDR3 is TGTGCCAGCAGCTCAGAGACAGGGGGAGAATACGAGCAGTACTTC.

Judged by abundance, this clone is medium-sized. This sequence joins TRBV12-5 and TRBJ1-1; D possibly corresponds to TRBD1 (5 bases). V lost 1 base to trimming and J lost 4 bases, with 7 bases between them. Looked up from germline, CDR1 is LGHNT and CDR2 is FRNRAP. The CDR3 sequence is 13 residues long. The CDR3 is CASGLEGITEAFF. Written as DNA, the CDR3 is TGTGCTAGTGGTTTGGAGGGGATCACTGAAGCTTTCTTT.

The chain joins TRBV7-6 to TRBJ2-7, with 10 bases fitting TRBD1. Germline trimming cut 2 bases from V and 4 bases from J; bases unmatched to any gene: 11. The CDR3 runs 17 residues. Germline V gene lookup returns CDR1 SGHVS and CDR2 FNYEAQ. The DNA of the CDR3 is TGTGCCAGCAGCTTAACTCTAGGGGACAGGGGAATTTACGAGCAGTACTTC. Amino acids: CASSLTLGDRGIYEQYF.

The J gene is TRBJ2-7, the V gene TRBV7-9, with D unclear. Trimming removed 4 bases at V and 7 bases at J, with 14 bases between. The CDR3 totals 13 residues. The germline V gene encodes CDR1 SEHNR and CDR2 FQNEAQ (reference sequence). The CDR3 loop is CASSYVAPPEQYF. The CDR3 region has the DNA TGTGCCAGCAGCTACGTGGCCCCGCCGGAGCAGTACTTC.

The chain has TRBV5-8 and TRBJ2-7, with D perhaps matching TRBD2 (6 bases). Germline CDR1 reads SGHTS; CDR2 reads YDEGEE. The V end was cut by 0 bases, the J end by 2 bases, with 12 bases between. The CDR3 is 15 residues long. The CDR3: CASSLVPGRTYEQYF. The CDR3 DNA sequence: TGTGCCAGCAGCTTGGTACCAGGGAGGACCTACGAGCAGTACTTC.

This chain connects TRBV6-5 to TRBJ2-2, with D unclear. The CDR3 runs to 13 residues. The germline V gene encodes CDR1 MNHEY and CDR2 SVGAGI. The V end was cut by 1 base, the J end by 5 bases, with 5 bases between. The CDR3 coding sequence is TGTGCCAGCAGTTACTTCTCTACCGGGGAGCTGTTTTTT. It translates to CASSYFSTGELFF.

This chain connects TRBV2 to TRBJ2-7; the D gene is possibly TRBD1 (5 bases). V dropped 7 bases and J dropped 1 base, with 11 bases sitting between them. Looked up from germline, CDR1 is SNHLY and CDR2 is FYNNEI. This CDR3 comprises 13 residues. CDR3 region: CASKETESYEQYF. In DNA form, the CDR3 reads TGTGCCAGCAAGGAGACAGAATCCTACGAGCAGTACTTC.

This rearrangement joins TRBV27 to TRBJ2-3; 9 positions match TRBD1. The CDR3 runs to 15 residues. Unmatched junction bases numbered 9, after V lost 6 bases and J lost 5 bases. CDR1 is MNHEY, CDR2 SMNVEV, per germline (reference sequence). For the CDR3, the DNA is TGTGCCAGCAGGCTCACAGGGGGCGCGAGAGATACGCAGTATTTT. Its translation is CASRLTGGARDTQYF.

The V and J genes are TRBV11-2 and TRBJ1-1, with D possibly matching TRBD1 (5 bases). Germline V gene sequence: CDR1 SGHAT, CDR2 FQNNGV. The CDR3 is 13 amino acids. The V and J ends lost 4 bases and 4 bases respectively, with 10 bases between them. The chain's CDR3 is CASSSPRGTEAFF. The CDR3 DNA sequence: TGTGCCAGCAGCTCTCCTAGGGGCACTGAAGCTTTCTTT.

A single count supports this clone. The chain has TRBV27 and TRBJ2-5; the D call may be TRBD1 or TRBD2 (6 bases each). V shed 3 bases and J shed 5 bases, with 16 bases lying between them. The CDR3 covers 15 residues. Per germline, CDR1 MNHEY and CDR2 SMNVEV (reference sequence). CDR3 amino acids: CASSFGGRAQETQYF. CDR3 DNA: TGTGCCAGCAGTTTCGGGGGCAGGGCTCAGGAGACCCAGTACTTC.

The J gene is TRBJ2-7, the V gene TRBV14; D is unresolved. The length of the CDR3 is 14 residues. The ends were cut back, 2 bases at V and 3 bases at J, with 11 bases in the middle. The germline V gene has CDR1 SGHDN and CDR2 FVKESK. The CDR3 reads CASSQRDPYYEQYF. DNA of the CDR3: TGTGCCAGCAGCCAAAGAGACCCGTACTACGAGCAGTACTTC.

The chain joins TRBV4-1 to TRBJ2-1; 14 bases fit TRBD2. Per the germline V gene, CDR1 is MGHRA and CDR2 is YSYEKL. This CDR3 region has 16 residues. With 4 bases clipped from V and 8 bases from J, the junction kept 7 bases outside the gene matches. CDR3 nucleotide sequence: TGCGCCAGCAGCCCCAGACTAGCGGGGGGGCTCTATGAGCAGTTCTTC. Translated, it gives CASSPRLAGGLYEQFF.

V and J are TRBV4-1 and TRBJ2-1, with no clear D. This CDR3 region has 12 residues. Looked up from germline, CDR1 is MGHRA and CDR2 is YSYEKL. Trimming shortened V by 1 base and J by 10 bases, and 8 bases separated the two germline ends. CDR3 sequence (DNA): TGCGCCAGCAGCCAAGCCTTTGAGGAGCAGTTCTTC. This sequence encodes CASSQAFEEQFF.

This chain uses TRBV29-1 with TRBJ2-1; no definite D call. V was trimmed by 5 bases and J by 2 bases, leaving 10 bases between them. The germline gives CDR1 SQVTM, CDR2 ANQGSEA. This CDR3 contains 13 residues. The CDR3 sequence: CSVRTDPYNEQFF. The CDR3 coding sequence is TGCAGCGTTCGAACGGATCCCTACAATGAGCAGTTCTTC.

The chain has TRBV27 and TRBJ1-5; D unresolved. This CDR3 has 15 amino acids. V was clipped by 1 base and J by 3 bases, with 10 bases between them. Germline V CDR1 and CDR2: MNHEY, SMNVEV (reference sequence). The CDR3 region has the DNA TGTGCCAGCAGTTTATGGTACAGCACCAATCAGCCCCAGCATTTT. Amino acids: CASSLWYSTNQPQHF.

The V gene is TRBV9, the J gene TRBJ2-1, with 9 bases matching TRBD2. This CDR3 comprises 17 residues. Germline trimming cut 0 bases from V and 4 bases from J; bases unmatched to any gene: 8. Germline CDR1 reads SGDLS; CDR2 reads YYNGEE. This CDR3 is CASSVGDSGRKYNEQFF. The CDR3 coding sequence is TGTGCCAGCAGCGTAGGGGATAGCGGGAGAAAATACAATGAGCAGTTCTTC.

This chain connects TRBV6-5 to TRBJ2-1, with 7 bases matching TRBD2. The CDR3 is 16 residues long. V lost 0 bases and J lost 0; bases outside the gene matches: 2. Germline V gene sequence: CDR1 MNHEY, CDR2 SVGAGI. The CDR3 here is CASSYSLAASYNEQFF. The CDR3 DNA sequence: TGTGCCAGCAGTTACTCCCTAGCGGCCTCCTACAATGAGCAGTTCTTC.

This sequence joins TRBV9 and TRBJ2-3; D possibly corresponds to TRBD2 (5 bases). This CDR3 has 13 amino acids. Germline values: CDR1 SGDLS, CDR2 YYNGEE. The V gene lost 4 bases and the J gene lost 5 bases, with 11 bases spanning the gap. The CDR3 DNA reads TGTGCCAGCAGCCGGACTGCATTAGATACGCAGTATTTT. Amino acids: CASSRTALDTQYF. Full variable domain (rest looked up from reference TRBV9 and TRBJ2-3): DSGVTQTPKHLITATGQRVTLRCSPRSGDLSVYWYQQSLDQGLQFLIQYYNGEERAKGNILERFSAQQFPDLHSELNLSSLELGDSALYFCASSRTALDTQYFGPGTRLTVL.

This clone occurred once. Germline is not matched at one junction end, which may reflect a read error. Additional DNA sequences in this sample encode the identical CDR3. The rearrangement links TRBV4-1 to TRBJ2-7; a weak D match, TRBD1 (6 bases). The CDR3 consists of 13 residues. Germline V gene sequence: CDR1 MGHRA, CDR2 YSYEKL. CDR3 bases: TGCGCCAGCAGTCAAGTGGACAGCTACGAGCAGTACTTC. Protein sequence: CASSQVDSYEQYF.

The chain recombines TRBV7-9 with TRBJ1-4, with 11 bases identical to TRBD1. The CDR3 sequence is 14 residues long. Trimming at V came to 1 base and at J to 8 bases, leaving 0 bases not matched to a gene. Looked up from germline, CDR1 is SEHNR and CDR2 is FQNEAQ (reference sequence). CDR3 sequence reads: CASSLGDRGEKLFF. Written as DNA, the CDR3 is TGTGCCAGCAGCTTAGGGGACAGGGGGGAAAAACTGTTTTTT.